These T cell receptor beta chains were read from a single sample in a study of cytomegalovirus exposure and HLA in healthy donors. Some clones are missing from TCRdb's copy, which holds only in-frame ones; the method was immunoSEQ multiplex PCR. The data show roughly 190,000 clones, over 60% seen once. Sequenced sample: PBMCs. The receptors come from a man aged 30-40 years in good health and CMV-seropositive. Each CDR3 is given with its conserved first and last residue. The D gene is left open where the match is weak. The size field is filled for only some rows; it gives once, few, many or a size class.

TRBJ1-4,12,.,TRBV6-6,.,TGTGCCAGCAGTTACTCTGGGGCTTTGGTGTTTTTT,CASSYSGALVFF
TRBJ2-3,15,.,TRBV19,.,TGTGCCAGTAGTACTGGGGCGGGACTTCTAGATACGCAGTATTTT,CASSTGAGLLDTQYF
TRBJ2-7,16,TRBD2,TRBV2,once,TGTGCCAGCAAGCGGGGCACTAGCGGGGTGGTAAGGGAGCAGTACTTC,CASKRGTSGVVREQYF
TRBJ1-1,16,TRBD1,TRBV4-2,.,TGTGCCAGCAGCCTCGGGACCGGGACAGGGAGGTCGAAAGCTTTCTTT,CASSLGTGTGRSKAFF
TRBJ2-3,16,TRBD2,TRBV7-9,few,TGTGCCAGCAGCCAACCCTTAGCGGGGCTATCGGGGACGCAGTATTTT,CASSQPLAGLSGTQYF
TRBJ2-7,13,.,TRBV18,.,TGTGCCAGCTCACCCCCGAGCCACTACGAGCAGTACTTC,CASSPPSHYEQYF
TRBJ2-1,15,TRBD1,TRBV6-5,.,TGTGCCAGCAGCAGACAGGGTCTACCGCACAATGAGCAGTTCTTC,CASSRQGLPHNEQFF
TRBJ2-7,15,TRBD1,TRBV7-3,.,TGTGCCAGCAGCGCCTGGACAGGGGGCTCCTACGAGCAGTACTTC,CASSAWTGGSYEQYF
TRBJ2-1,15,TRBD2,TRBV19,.,TGTGCCAGTACCCAGACTAGCGGGAGGCACAATGAGCAGTTCTTC,CASTQTSGRHNEQFF
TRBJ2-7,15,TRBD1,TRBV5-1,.,TGCGCCAGCAGCTTGGTTGCCAGGGGGCGCGGCGAGCAGTACTTC,CASSLVARGRGEQYF
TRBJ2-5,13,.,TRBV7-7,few,TGTGCTAGCAGCTTAGAGACAGCCGAGACCCAGTACTTC,CASSLETAETQYF
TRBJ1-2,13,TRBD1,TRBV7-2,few,TGTGCCAGCAGAAGGGGACAGGGTCATGGCTACACCTTC,CASRRGQGHGYTF
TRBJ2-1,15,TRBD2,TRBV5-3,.,TGTGCCAGCAGCCGGGGGGCGGGGGGGGTCAATGAGCAGTTCTTC,CASSRGAGGVNEQFF
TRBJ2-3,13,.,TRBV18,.,TGTGCCAGCTCACCACCCTCCACAGATACGCAGTATTTT,CASSPPSTDTQYF
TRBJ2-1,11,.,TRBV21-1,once,TGTGCCAGCTCCCTAGGGGGTGAGCAGTTCTTC,CASSLGGEQFF
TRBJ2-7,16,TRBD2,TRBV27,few,TGTGCCAGCAGTTTCCTTGACCTAGCGGGGCCTCGGGAGCAGTACTTC,CASSFLDLAGPREQYF
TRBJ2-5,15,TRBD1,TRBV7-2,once,TGTGCCAGCAGCCGTACCGGGACAGGGTACGAGACCCAGTACTTC,CASSRTGTGYETQYF
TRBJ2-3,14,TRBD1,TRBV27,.,TGTGCCAGCAGTTTTAGAGGGGGCAAAGATACGCAGTATTTT,CASSFRGGKDTQYF
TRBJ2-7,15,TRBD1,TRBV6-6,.,TGTGCCAGCAGTTACTCCGGGACAGAACCCTACGAGCAGTACTTC,CASSYSGTEPYEQYF
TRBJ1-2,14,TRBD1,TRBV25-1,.,TGTGCCAGCAGTGGAAGGACAGGGCTCTATGGCTACACCTTC,CASSGRTGLYGYTF
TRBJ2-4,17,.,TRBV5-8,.,TGTGCCAGCAGCTTGGAGGTTAGCGTCCTAGCCAAAAACATTCAGTACTTC,CASSLEVSVLAKNIQYF
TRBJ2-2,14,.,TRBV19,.,TGTGCCAGTAGTATAGGGGGGCCGGACCGGGAGCTGTTTTTT,CASSIGGPDRELFF
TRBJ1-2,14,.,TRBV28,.,TGTGCCAGCAGTCTGCCGTCCCGGGATAGTGGCTACACCTTC,CASSLPSRDSGYTF
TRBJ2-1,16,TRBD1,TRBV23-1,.,TGCGCCAGCGGGATACCGGGACAGCACTCCTACAATGAGCAGTTCTTC,CASGIPGQHSYNEQFF
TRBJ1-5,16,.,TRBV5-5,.,TGTGCCAGCAGCTTCAGCGGGGGACCCGGGAATCAGCCCCAGCATTTT,CASSFSGGPGNQPQHF
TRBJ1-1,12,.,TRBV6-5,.,TGTGCCAGCAGTTACTCGATGACACTGGCTTTCTTT,CASSYSMTLAFF
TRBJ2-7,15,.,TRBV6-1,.,TGTGCCAGCAGTGAGGTGCAGGCAGAGAGGGTCGAGCAGTACTTC,CASSEVQAERVEQYF
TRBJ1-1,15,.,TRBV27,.,TGTGCCAGCAGTTTTGAGTGGGGGCGGGACACTGAAGCTTTCTTT,CASSFEWGRDTEAFF
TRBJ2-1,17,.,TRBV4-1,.,TGCGCCAGCAGCCAAGGAGGCGGGACGCAGGGCTTCGCCGAGCAGTTCTTC,CASSQGGGTQGFAEQFF
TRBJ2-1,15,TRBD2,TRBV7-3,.,TGTGCCAGCAGCTCGCTAGCGGGAGTGGTCAATGAGCAGTTCTTC,CASSSLAGVVNEQFF
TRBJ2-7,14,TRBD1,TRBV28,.,TGTGCCAGCAGGGGGACAGGGGGAAGCTACGAGCAGTACTTC,CASRGTGGSYEQYF
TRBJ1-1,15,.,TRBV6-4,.,TGTGCCAGCAGCCACGGGAGAGCTAGGAACACTGAAGCTTTCTTT,CASSHGRARNTEAFF
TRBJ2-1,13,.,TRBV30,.,TGTGCCTCGCAACAGGGTGCCTACAATGAGCAGTTCTTC,CASQQGAYNEQFF
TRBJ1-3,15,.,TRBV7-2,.,TGTGCCAGCAGCTTAGGGAGGGTCCCTGGAAACACCATATATTTT,CASSLGRVPGNTIYF
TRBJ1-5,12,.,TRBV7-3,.,TGTGCCAGCAGCCCAGGAGGGCAGCCCCAGCATTTT,CASSPGGQPQHF
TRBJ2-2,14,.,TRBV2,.,TGTGCCAGCAATTGGGGGGCGAACACCGGGGAGCTGTTTTTT,CASNWGANTGELFF
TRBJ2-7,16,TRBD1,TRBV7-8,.,TGTGCCAGCAGCTTACGTAGGACAGGGGGATTCTACGAGCAGTACTTC,CASSLRRTGGFYEQYF
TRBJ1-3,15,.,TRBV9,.,TGTGCCAGCAGCCCCCCTTTCGAGTCGGGAAACACCATATATTTT,CASSPPFESGNTIYF
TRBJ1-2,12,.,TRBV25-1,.,TGTGCCAGCAGCGCGGACAGCTATGGCTACACCTTC,CASSADSYGYTF
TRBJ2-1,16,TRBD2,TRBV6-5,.,TGTGCCAGCAGTTACTCGATCCTAGCGGAAATCAATGAGCAGTTCTTC,CASSYSILAEINEQFF
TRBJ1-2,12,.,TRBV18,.,TGTGCCAGCTCACCCCAGGGTGATGGCTACACCTTC,CASSPQGDGYTF
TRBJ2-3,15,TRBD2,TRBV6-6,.,TGTGCCAGCAGTTACCTAGCGGGGCCCACAGATACGCAGTATTTT,CASSYLAGPTDTQYF
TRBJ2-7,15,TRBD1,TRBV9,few,TGTGCCAGCAGCGTTACCGGGACAGGGGCGAGTGAGCAGTACTTC,CASSVTGTGASEQYF
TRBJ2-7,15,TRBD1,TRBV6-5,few,TGTGCCAGGGAGGGAGGACAGGGATTAGCCCACGAGCAGTACTTC,CAREGGQGLAHEQYF
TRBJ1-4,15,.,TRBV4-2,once,TGTGCCAGCAGCCCCCTGCGGGGATCTAATGAAAAACTGTTTTTT,CASSPLRGSNEKLFF
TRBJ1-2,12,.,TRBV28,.,TGTGCCTACCAAGGGACTGGCTATGGCTACACCTTC,CAYQGTGYGYTF
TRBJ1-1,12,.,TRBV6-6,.,TGTGCCAGCAGTTACTCGGCGGTTGAAGCTTTCTTT,CASSYSAVEAFF
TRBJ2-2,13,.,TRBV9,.,TGTGCCAGCACCGGGGGGCACACCGGGGAGCTGTTTTTT,CASTGGHTGELFF
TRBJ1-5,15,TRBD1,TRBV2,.,TGTGCCAGCAGTTTCAACAGGGGGTCGAATCAGCCCCAGCATTTT,CASSFNRGSNQPQHF
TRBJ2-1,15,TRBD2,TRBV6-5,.,TGTGCCAGCAGTTACTCGGAGAGCGGGGGTTTGGCGCAGTTCTTC,CASSYSESGGLAQFF
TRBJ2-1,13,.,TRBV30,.,TGTGCCTGGAGTGTTCGGCAGGCCAGTGAGCAGTTCTTC,CAWSVRQASEQFF
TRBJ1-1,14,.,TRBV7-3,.,TGTGCCAGCAGCTTAGGGGGCATGAACACTGAAGCTTTCTTT,CASSLGGMNTEAFF